The source of this TCR beta chain is a study of T-cell reconstitution after alpha-beta-depleted transplantation in children. The study, taken as a whole, reports: Reports say that about two months after transplant, the alpha-beta T cells came out of several hundred graft clones that had expanded. Surviving recipient T cells and thymic progenitors underlay high day-60 TCRbeta diversity in some patients. Newly produced T cells mostly provided counts and TCRbeta diversity after one year, as hyperexpanded clones declined.

CDR1 DFQATT and CDR2 SNEGSKA come from the germline V gene (reference sequence). This CDR3 has 15 residues. The ends lost 3 bases at V and 7 bases at J; junction bases unmatched: 5. This clonotype has a count of ten or more. The antigen is unknown. During its preparation, the TCRbeta library received unique molecular identifiers. Each CDR3 protein gets one entry after TCRdb re-called the PCR reads with MiXCR. The data contain hundreds of thousands of distinct CDR3 sequences, about an eighth of them seen just once; the ten biggest clones take up approximately 2.1%. This TCR derives from a male patient under 18 who had a stem cell transplant for acute myeloid leukemia, so the T cells may come from the graft donor. The rearrangement joins TRBV20-1 to TRBJ1-6, with 11 bases aligning to TRBD1. The material sequenced was PBMCs, mostly from graft donor cells, taken 360 days after TCRalphabeta/CD19-depleted stem cell transplant. The CDR3 DNA follows: TGCAGTGCTAGCTGGGGACAGGGGGGGAATTCACCCCTCCACTTT. Translated: CSASWGQGGNSPLHF.